This T cell receptor beta chain was found in a study of identical twins. Study outcomes and limitations: One should note that invariant MAIT and iNKT cells could partly confound zero-insertion analyses.

The germline gives CDR1 SEHNR, CDR2 FQNEAQ (reference sequence). Between the trimmed V and J ends, which lost 6 bases and 5 bases, there was a span of 11 bases. This CDR3 region has 14 residues. In its sample, this clonotype was seen many times. Antigen unknown. TCRdb reanalysed the 5' RACE reads using MiXCR and keeps one entry per CDR3 protein. The top ten clones hold approximately 12% of a sample with around 100,000 distinct CDR3 sequences, about 6% of them seen once. This TCR came from a woman in her forties or fifties in good health. The V and J genes are TRBV7-9 and TRBJ1-6, with D possibly TRBD1 on 5 matching bases. Specimen: memory T cells sorted from blood. CDR3 sequence reads: CASRGMGDNSPLHF. CDR3 in DNA: TGTGCCAGCAGGGGAATGGGGGATAATTCACCCCTCCACTTT.